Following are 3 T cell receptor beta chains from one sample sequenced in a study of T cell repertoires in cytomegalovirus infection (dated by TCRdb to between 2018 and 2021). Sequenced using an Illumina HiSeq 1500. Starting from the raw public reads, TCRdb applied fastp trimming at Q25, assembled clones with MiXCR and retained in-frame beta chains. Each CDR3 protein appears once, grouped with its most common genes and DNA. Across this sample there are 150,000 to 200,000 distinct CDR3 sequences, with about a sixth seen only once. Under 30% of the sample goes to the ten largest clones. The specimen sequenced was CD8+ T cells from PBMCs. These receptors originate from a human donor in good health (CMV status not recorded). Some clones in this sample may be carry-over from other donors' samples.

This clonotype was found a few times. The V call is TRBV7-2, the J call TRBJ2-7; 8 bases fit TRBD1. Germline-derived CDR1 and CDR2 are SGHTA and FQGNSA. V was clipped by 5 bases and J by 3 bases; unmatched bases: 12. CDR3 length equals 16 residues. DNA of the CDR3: TGTGCCAGCAGCCCTCCCAGACAGGGGCGTAACTACGAGCAGTACTTC. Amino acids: CASSPPRQGRNYEQYF.

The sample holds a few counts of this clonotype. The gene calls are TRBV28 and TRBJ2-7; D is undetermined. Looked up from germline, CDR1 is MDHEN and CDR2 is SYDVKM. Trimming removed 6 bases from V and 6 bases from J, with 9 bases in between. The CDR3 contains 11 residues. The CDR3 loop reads CASSWNGEQYF. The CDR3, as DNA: TGTGCCAGCAGCTGGAATGGCGAGCAGTACTTC.

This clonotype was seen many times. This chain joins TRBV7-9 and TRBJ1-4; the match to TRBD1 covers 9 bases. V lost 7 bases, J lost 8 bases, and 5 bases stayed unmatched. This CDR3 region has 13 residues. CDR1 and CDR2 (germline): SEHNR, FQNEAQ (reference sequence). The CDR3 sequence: CASKEQGAEKLFF. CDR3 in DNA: TGTGCCAGCAAAGAACAGGGGGCGGAAAAACTGTTTTTT. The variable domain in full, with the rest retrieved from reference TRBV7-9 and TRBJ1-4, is DTGVSQNPRHKITKRGQNVTFRCDPISEHNRLYWYRQTLGQGPEFLTYFQNEAQLEKSRLLSDRFSAERPKGSFSTLEIQRTEQGDSAMYLCASKEQGAEKLFFGSGTQLSVL.